Included here is one TCR beta chain sequence, with context. This entry belongs to a study of control samples from healthy donors and cancer patients. Trimming shortened V by 0 bases and J by 7 bases, and 10 bases separated the two germline ends. The germline V gene has CDR1 SGDLS and CDR2 YYNGEE. The CDR3 extends over 14 amino acids. Libraries were prepared by immunoSEQ multiplex PCR; TCRdb keeps only in-frame clonotypes and omits some of them. The sample yields approximately 120,000 clones, around 88% seen once. The V call is TRBV9, the J call TRBJ2-2; D possibly corresponds to TRBD1 (6 bases). The receptor comes from a woman in her 50s in good health. The sample consisted of blood. The CDR3 sequence: CASSVAQGRGELFF. The CDR3, as DNA: TGTGCCAGCAGCGTAGCACAGGGCCGCGGGGAGCTGTTTTTT.